Listed below are T cell receptor beta chains from one sample, sequenced in a study of cytomegalovirus exposure and HLA in healthy donors. Method: immunoSEQ multiplex PCR; TCRdb's copy keeps in-frame clones and lacks some. The repertoire has 150,000 to 200,000 clones, more than 70% of them found once; the top ten carry roughly 1.6%. The sample consisted of PBMCs. These receptors originate from a woman aged 18-29 years in good health and CMV-seronegative. Both conserved end residues are part of each CDR3.

CDR3 length: 15; V gene: TRBV6-5; CDR3 protein: CASSYSGQSNQPQHF
CDR3 length: 16; V gene: TRBV2; CDR3 protein: CASSESVGLLYYGYTF
CDR3 length: 15; V gene: TRBV6-5; CDR3 protein: CASSYSRGYTGELFF
CDR3 length: 17; V gene: TRBV18; CDR3 protein: CASSPLAGGPHGETQYF
CDR3 length: 21; V gene: TRBV28; CDR3 protein: CASSFVLPGTSGGRYTDTQYF
CDR3 length: 13; V gene: TRBV10-3; CDR3 protein: CAISAVNSYEQYF
CDR3 length: 15; V gene: TRBV5-1; CDR3 protein: CASSLGEAGDLEQYF
CDR3 length: 15; V gene: TRBV6-5; CDR3 protein: CASNQGVSGNQPQHF
CDR3 length: 14; V gene: TRBV2; CDR3 protein: CAGSGRVQGDTQYF
CDR3 length: 14; V gene: TRBV5-1; CDR3 protein: CASSLQTANYGYTF
CDR3 length: 14; V gene: TRBV11-3; CDR3 protein: CASSLGASTDTQYF
CDR3 length: 12; V gene: TRBV13; CDR3 protein: CASSSNQETQYF
CDR3 length: 11; V gene: TRBV2; CDR3 protein: CASSVRAPLHF